The next 21 T cell receptor beta chains were all read from a single sample in a study of T cells in Graves' hyperthyroidism and ophthalmopathy. TCR beta CDR3 region amplification was performed from RNA transcripts. Carried out on the TCR CDR3, a first-round RT-PCR used the HTBI primer set. One entry per CDR3 protein, called by TCRdb with MiXCR from the multiplex PCR reads. This table holds around 580,000 distinct CDR3 sequences, approximately 44% found once. The sample consisted of peripheral blood or thyroid tissue (not recorded which). These receptors came from a woman aged 18-35 years with Graves' hyperthyroidism.

This clonotype was counted many times. The V and J genes are TRBV7-9 and TRBJ1-1, with D unresolved. CDR3 length equals 15 residues. Germline CDR1 and CDR2: SEHNR and FQNEAQ (reference sequence). V was pared by 1 base and J by 0 bases, with 9 bases between. This CDR3 is CASSLGMVVNTEAFF. The CDR3 coding sequence is TGTGCCAGCAGCTTAGGGATGGTGGTGAACACTGAAGCTTTCTTT.

V gene TRBV12-3 or TRBV12-4 combines with J gene TRBJ1-4; D remains unclear. V gave up 6 bases and J gave up 12 bases, with 17 bases separating them. The CDR3 is 13 amino acids. The DNA for the CDR3 is TGTGCCAGCAGCCCCTTTAGCGGGATAGAACTGTTTTTT. Its protein product is CASSPFSGIELFF.

This clonotype was found many times. The chain employs TRBV5-1 and TRBJ1-5, with D unclear. Germline V gives CDR1 SGHRS, CDR2 YFSETQ. Trimming pared 5 bases from V and 0 bases from J, leaving 9 bases between. The CDR3 spans 14 residues. DNA for the CDR3: TGCGCCAGCAGGGAGGACCATAGCAATCAGCCCCAGCATTTT. This encodes CASREDHSNQPQHF.

J is TRBJ2-6 and V is TRBV2; no firm D call. The CDR3 extends over 14 amino acids. Deletions cut 10 bases from V and 4 bases from J, with 14 bases between. Germline V gene lookup returns CDR1 SNHLY and CDR2 FYNNEI. CDR3 bases: TGTGCCACCAGCAGAGATTGGGGGGCCAACGTCCTGACTTTC. Translating gives CATSRDWGANVLTF.

A remark on this clonotype: A clone one base away is much larger, so this may be a read error. The V gene is TRBV27, the J gene TRBJ2-7; no firm D call. Germline values: CDR1 MNHEY, CDR2 SMNVEV (reference sequence). Trimming took off 5 bases at V and 3 bases at J, with 11 bases between the two ends. CDR3 length: 13 amino acids. This chain's CDR3 is CASSPDAVYEQYF. In DNA, the CDR3 is TGTGCCAGCAGTCCCGACGCTGTCTACGAGCAGTACTTC.

This chain uses TRBV29-1 with TRBJ2-7, with TRBD1 matching 7 bases. In germline, CDR1 is SQVTM, CDR2 ANQGSEA. The CDR3 length is 15 residues. V was clipped by 8 bases and J by 2 bases; unmatched bases: 15. This chain's CDR3 is CSPRDRDLSPYEQYF. CDR3 coding DNA: TGCAGCCCCCGGGACAGAGACCTATCCCCCTACGAGCAGTACTTC.

This clonotype came up many times. The V call is TRBV2, the J call TRBJ2-7; 13 bases agree with TRBD2. The CDR3 consists of 14 residues. The V segment lost 6 bases and the J segment 3 bases; nucleotides outside the gene matches: 2. From germline, CDR1 is SNHLY and CDR2 FYNNEI. In DNA form, the CDR3 reads TGTGCCAGCAGGTGGACTAGCGGGGGCTACGAGCAGTACTTC. Amino acids: CASRWTSGGYEQYF.

This clonotype was observed a handful of times. J is TRBJ1-1 and V is TRBV7-9; the match to TRBD1 covers 8 bases. Germline V gives CDR1 SEHNR, CDR2 FQNEAQ (reference sequence). With 11 bases clipped from V and 0 bases from J, the junction kept 11 bases outside the gene matches. The CDR3 runs 15 residues. CDR3 in DNA: TGTGCCTGGAGTCCTCAGGACAGGGTGAACACTGAAGCTTTCTTT. Its translation: CAWSPQDRVNTEAFF.

The J gene is TRBJ2-7, the V gene TRBV20-1; possible D gene TRBD1, 6 bases. This CDR3 region has 15 residues. V was cut by 0 bases and J by 4 bases, with 16 bases left in between. The V gene's germline CDR1 is DFQATT and CDR2 SNEGSKA (reference sequence). CDR3 sequence (DNA): TGCAGTGCTAGAGATAAAGGCAGGGGTCCTTACGAGCAGTACTTC. Protein sequence: CSARDKGRGPYEQYF.

Worth noting for this clonotype: A read error may account for a junction end that differs from germline. V and J are TRBV12-3 or TRBV12-4 and TRBJ1-5; the match to TRBD1 covers 8 bases. This CDR3 has 21 amino acids. CDR3 nucleotides: TGTGCCAACAGTTTATTTAAGTTGGGCTACCTGCAGGGGGCTTGGAATCAGCCCCAGCATTTT. Translating gives CANSLFKLGYLQGAWNQPQHF.

This clonotype was seen ten or more times. The rearrangement joins TRBV20-1 to TRBJ2-6; no reliable D call. The CDR3 has 14 amino acids. Trimming removed 3 bases from V and 1 base from J, with 7 bases in between. Germline lookup yields CDR1 DFQATT and CDR2 SNEGSKA (reference sequence). This CDR3 is CSARGGSGANVLTF. The CDR3 DNA follows: TGCAGTGCTAGGGGTGGATCTGGGGCCAACGTCCTGACTTTC.

Only a few counts were recorded for this clonotype. The gene calls are TRBV29-1 and TRBJ2-3, with 14 bases aligning to TRBD2. CDR1 SQVTM and CDR2 ANQGSEA come from the germline V gene. This CDR3 has 16 residues. V lost 1 base and J lost 7; bases outside the gene matches: 7. The CDR3 region is CSVEAGTSGSWNTQYF. CDR3 bases: TGCAGCGTTGAAGCTGGGACTAGCGGGAGCTGGAATACGCAGTATTTT.

The gene calls are TRBV2 and TRBJ2-7; 10 nucleotides align to TRBD1. Per germline, CDR1 SNHLY and CDR2 FYNNEI. CDR3 size: 13 residues. The V gene end was trimmed by 7 bases and the J gene end by 6 bases; junction bases not matched to a gene: 6. The CDR3 DNA is TGTGCCAGCAACTGGGACAGGGGCTCCGAGCAGTACTTC. This gives the protein CASNWDRGSEQYF.

This clonotype came up many times. The V call is TRBV9, the J call TRBJ1-6, with D hard to call. The germline CDR1 and CDR2 sequences are SGDLS and YYNGEE. The CDR3 sequence is 15 residues long. V lost 0 bases and J 2 bases, leaving 6 bases between the germline ends. The CDR3 bases are TGTGCCAGCAGCGTAGATATGGCCTATAATTCACCCCTCCACTTT. Translated, it gives CASSVDMAYNSPLHF.

The chain is built from TRBV7-4 and TRBJ1-1, with a tentative D call TRBD1 (5 bases). The germline V gene has CDR1 SGHVT and CDR2 SQSDAQ. The V end was cut by 6 bases, the J end by 7 bases, with 9 bases between. The CDR3 runs to 11 residues. CDR3 sequence: CASRGQGEAFF. The CDR3 nucleotides read TGTGCCAGCAGGGGGCAGGGTGAAGCTTTCTTT. The full variable domain, with the rest looked up from reference TRBV7-4 and TRBJ1-1, is GAGVSQSPRYKVAKRGRDVALRCDSISGHVTLYWYRQTLGQGSEVLTYSQSDAQRDKSGRPSGRFSAERPERSVSTLKIQRTEQGDSAVYLCASRGQGEAFFGQGTRLTVV.

This chain links TRBV19 with TRBJ2-3, with TRBD2 matching over 12 bases. Germline lookup yields CDR1 LNHDA and CDR2 SQIVND (reference sequence). V shed 5 bases and J 5 bases; nucleotides not matched to a gene: 17. This CDR3 region has 19 residues. The CDR3 DNA follows: TGTGCCAGTAGTCGGTTCGGGACTAGCGGGTCAACTTCGGGAGATACGCAGTATTTT. Protein sequence: CASSRFGTSGSTSGDTQYF.

The chain joins TRBV7-2 to TRBJ2-5; 10 bases are a match to TRBD2. The CDR3 has 15 amino acids. Trimming at V came to 5 bases and at J to 5 bases, leaving 8 bases not matched to a gene. CDR1 is SGHTA, CDR2 FQGNSA, per germline. CDR3 nucleotide sequence: TGTGCCAGCAGCCTTAGCGGGGGGTTCTACGAGACCCAGTACTTC. Its translation is CASSLSGGFYETQYF.

This clonotype has a handful of counts. At one end, the junction sequence differs from germline, possibly due to a read error. The chain carries TRBV4-3 and TRBJ2-7, with unresolved D. The CDR3 extends over 14 amino acids. Germline CDR1 and CDR2: LGHNA and YSLEER. The CDR3 protein is CASNQDLRSYEQYF. The CDR3 nucleotides read TGCGCCAGCAACCAAGATCTCCGGTCCTACGAGCAGTACTTC.

The chain combines TRBV19 with TRBJ1-5; D may be TRBD1 (6 bases). The CDR3 extends over 15 amino acids. Trimming left V 5 bases short and J 7 bases short, with 18 bases between. The V gene's germline CDR1 is LNHDA and CDR2 SQIVND (reference sequence). Here the CDR3 reads CASSLTGAQGQPQHF. The CDR3 DNA is TGTGCCAGTAGTCTAACGGGGGCGCAGGGGCAGCCCCAGCATTTT.

This clonotype was counted ten times or more. This rearrangement joins TRBV4-2 to TRBJ1-5; 7 bases are a match to TRBD1. CDR1 is LGHNA and CDR2 is YNFKEQ in the germline V gene. The trim removed 0 bases at V and 4 bases at J, leaving 3 bases unmatched. This CDR3 is built from 15 residues. In DNA form, the CDR3 reads TGTGCCAGCAGCCAAGACGACAGGGTAAATCAGCCCCAGCATTTT. This codes for CASSQDDRVNQPQHF.

As to this clonotype: Lacking the conserved final phenylalanine or tryptophan, this CDR3 likely reflects a read error. The rearrangement links TRBV20-1 to TRBJ2-2; the D call may be TRBD1 or TRBD2 (5 bases each). V lost 5 bases and J 0 bases, leaving 13 bases between the germline ends. This CDR3 region has 15 residues. Germline V lookup: CDR1 DFQATT, CDR2 SNEGSKA (reference sequence). CDR3 DNA sequence: TGCAGTGCTCGGGACGGGGCGGCGAACACCGGGGAGCTGTTTCTT. Amino acid sequence: CSARDGAANTGELFL.